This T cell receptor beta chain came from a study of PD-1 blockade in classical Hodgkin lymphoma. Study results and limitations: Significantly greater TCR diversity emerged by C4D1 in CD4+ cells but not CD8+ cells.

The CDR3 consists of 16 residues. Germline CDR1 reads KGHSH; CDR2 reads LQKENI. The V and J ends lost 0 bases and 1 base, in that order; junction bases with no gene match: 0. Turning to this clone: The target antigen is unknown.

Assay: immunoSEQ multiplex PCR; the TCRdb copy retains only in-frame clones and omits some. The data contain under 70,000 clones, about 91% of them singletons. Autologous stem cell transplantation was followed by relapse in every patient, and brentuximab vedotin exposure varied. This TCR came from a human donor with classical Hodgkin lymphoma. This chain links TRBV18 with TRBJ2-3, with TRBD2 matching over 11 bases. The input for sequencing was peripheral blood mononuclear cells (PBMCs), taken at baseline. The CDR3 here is CASSPPLAGGTDTQYF. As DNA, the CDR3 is TGTGCCAGCTCACCACCACTAGCGGGGGGCACAGATACGCAGTATTTT.